This TCR beta chain was retrieved from a study of T cell responses to AZD1222 COVID-19 vaccine. Study background: Second-dose recipients at about 4 or about 12 weeks were treated as one pooled group. General study points: The number of AZD1222 recipients seropositive at baseline was only five to seven. Vaccine-associated CD4 TCRs spanned spike, dominant at 160-218 and 743-854. Researchers took repertoire samples only after the peak T cell response had come.

This table comes from immunoSEQ multiplex PCR, and its TCRdb copy is limited to in-frame clones, with some not included. Among roughly 120,000 clones, approximately 85% were seen once, and the ten largest hold 1.5% to 2%. Regarding this clone: Its antigen remains unknown.

There are 16 residues in the CDR3. Germline V gene sequence: CDR1 MNHNS, CDR2 SASEGT. Trimming took 2 bases from V and 1 from J, leaving 12 bases between them. This TCR came from an adult in good health. Sample: peripheral blood, taken on day 0 of AZD1222 vaccination. V gene TRBV6-1 combines with J gene TRBJ2-1; a possible D gene is TRBD1 (5 bases). CDR3 nucleotide sequence: TGTGCCAGCAGTGAAAGTTGGACACAATCCTACAATGAGCAGTTCTTC. Translation: CASSESWTQSYNEQFF.